One and the same sample provided the 12 T cell receptor beta chains below, sequenced in a study of blood T cell repertoires in COVID-19. The protocol was immunoSEQ multiplex PCR, while the TCRdb copy is restricted to in-frame clones and leaves out a portion. Among 170,000 or so clones listed, over 80% were seen once. Sequencing input: peripheral blood. The receptors were sampled from a woman aged 70-85 years with COVID-19, enrolled during active disease.

The chain uses TRBV18 and TRBJ2-7, with unresolved D. The CDR3 has 12 amino acids. CDR1 and CDR2 from the germline V gene are KGHSH and LQKENI. V was clipped by 5 bases and J by 2 bases, with 7 bases between them. The CDR3 spells CASSTETYEQYF. The CDR3, as DNA: TGTGCCAGCTCAACGGAGACCTACGAGCAGTACTTC.

V gene TRBV18 combines with J gene TRBJ2-2; TRBD1 matches at 7 bases. The CDR3 sequence is 15 residues long. CDR1 and CDR2 (germline): KGHSH, LQKENI. V was pared by 4 bases and J by 6 bases, with 8 bases of the junction left unmatched. The CDR3: CASSLTTGVPGELFF. Here the CDR3 DNA reads TGTGCCAGCTCACTAACCACAGGGGTACCCGGGGAGCTGTTTTTT.

This clone is a singleton in its sample. The chain is built from TRBV24-1 and TRBJ2-1; TRBD1 agrees at 10 bases. J gave up 3 bases and V 6 bases, and 4 bases lay outside the gene matches. This CDR3 region has 15 residues. Germline V gene lookup returns CDR1 KGHDR and CDR2 SFDVKD. The CDR3: CATSRQGAYYNEQFF. CDR3 nucleotide sequence: TGTGCCACCAGTCGACAGGGGGCCTACTACAATGAGCAGTTCTTC.

The rearrangement links TRBV9 to TRBJ2-5; a possible D gene is TRBD2 (5 bases). This CDR3 contains 15 residues. V was cut by 1 base and J by 5 bases, with 15 bases left in between. The germline V gene encodes CDR1 SGDLS and CDR2 YYNGEE. CDR3 sequence reads: CASSVNGESGETQYF. In DNA, the CDR3 is TGTGCCAGCAGCGTAAATGGGGAGAGTGGGGAGACCCAGTACTTC.

This chain connects TRBV28 to TRBJ2-7; TRBD1 matches 11 bases. The CDR3 sequence is 14 residues long. With 6 bases clipped from V and 4 bases from J, the junction kept 5 bases outside the gene matches. CDR1 and CDR2 from the germline V gene are MDHEN and SYDVKM. The CDR3 DNA reads TGTGCCAGCAGCCCGGACAGGGGGCAGTACGAGCAGTACTTC. It specifies CASSPDRGQYEQYF.

This clone was seen only a few times. The chain couples TRBV19 to TRBJ1-5, with D perhaps matching TRBD1 (6 bases). V was shortened by 3 bases and J by 2 bases, with 8 bases between the two germline ends. The CDR3 has 14 amino acids. In germline, CDR1 is LNHDA, CDR2 SQIVND (reference sequence). Here the CDR3 DNA reads TGTGCCAGTAGTATCCCAGGGGGCAATCAGCCCCAGCATTTT. Its translation is CASSIPGGNQPQHF.

The V and J genes are TRBV29-1 and TRBJ1-2; maybe TRBD1 (5 bases). With 5 bases removed from V and 5 bases from J, the gap between germline ends came to 15 bases. Germline V gene data show CDR1 as SQVTM and CDR2 as ANQGSEA. This CDR3 is built from 13 residues. CDR3 in amino acids: CSVRHRLGYGYTF. The CDR3, as DNA: TGCAGCGTTCGGCACAGGCTAGGATATGGCTACACCTTC.

The V and J genes are TRBV9 and TRBJ1-4; 9 bases fit TRBD1. This CDR3 has 15 amino acids. V dropped 2 bases and J dropped 8; count of bases not matched to a gene: 7. Per the germline V gene, CDR1 is SGDLS and CDR2 is YYNGEE. CDR3 sequence reads: CASSVGQGSPEKLFF. For the CDR3, the DNA is TGTGCCAGCAGCGTCGGACAGGGGAGCCCCGAAAAACTGTTTTTT. Variable domain in full (rest from reference TRBV9 and TRBJ1-4): DSGVTQTPKHLITATGQRVTLRCSPRSGDLSVYWYQQSLDQGLQFLIQYYNGEERAKGNILERFSAQQFPDLHSELNLSSLELGDSALYFCASSVGQGSPEKLFFGSGTQLSVL.

V gene TRBV7-2 combines with J gene TRBJ2-1; 8 nucleotides agree with TRBD2. Germline assignment: CDR1 SGHTA and CDR2 FQGNSA. After removal of 5 bases from V and 0 bases from J, the junction contained 6 bases not matched to a gene. This CDR3 spans 16 amino acids. The CDR3 coding sequence is TGTGCCAGCAGCCCACTAGCGGACACCTCCTACAATGAGCAGTTCTTC. Translation gives CASSPLADTSYNEQFF.

V gene TRBV11-3 combines with J gene TRBJ2-3, with 8 bases fitting TRBD1. The CDR3 sequence is 16 residues long. Looked up from germline, CDR1 is SGHNT and CDR2 is YENEEA. V dropped 1 base and J dropped 3; count of bases not matched to a gene: 6. The CDR3 loop is CASSLADRGRTDTQYF. CDR3 sequence (DNA): TGTGCCAGCAGCTTAGCTGACAGGGGTAGGACAGATACGCAGTATTTT.

The chain employs TRBV11-2 and TRBJ1-5, with D uncertain. The V end lost 1 base, the J end lost 0 bases, and 7 bases lay between the germline ends. The CDR3 spans 15 residues. Looked up from germline, CDR1 is SGHAT and CDR2 is FQNNGV. DNA for the CDR3: TGTGCCAGCAGCTTAGGGCAGAATAGCAATCAGCCCCAGCATTTT. Protein product: CASSLGQNSNQPQHF.

The rearrangement joins TRBV7-2 to TRBJ2-4; D is perhaps TRBD2 (6 bases). The CDR3 totals 16 residues. V shed 1 base and J shed 8 bases, with 18 bases lying between them. From germline, CDR1 is SGHTA and CDR2 FQGNSA. The CDR3 sequence: CASSLVGLPTRDIQYF. CDR3 sequence (DNA): TGTGCCAGCAGCTTAGTGGGACTTCCCACTCGTGACATTCAGTACTTC.